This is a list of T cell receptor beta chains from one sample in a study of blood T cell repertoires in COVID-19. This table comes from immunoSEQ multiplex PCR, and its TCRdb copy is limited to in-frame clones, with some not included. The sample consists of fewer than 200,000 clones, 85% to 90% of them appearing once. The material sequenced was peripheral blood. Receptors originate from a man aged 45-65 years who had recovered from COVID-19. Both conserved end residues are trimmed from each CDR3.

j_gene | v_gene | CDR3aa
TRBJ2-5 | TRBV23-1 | ASSRGRPQETQY
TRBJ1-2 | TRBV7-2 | ASSSAGTGVARGYT
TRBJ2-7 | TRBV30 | ACSGDSLAYEQY
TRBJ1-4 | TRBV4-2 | ASSQGDRSTNEKLF
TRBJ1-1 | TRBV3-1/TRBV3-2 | ASSPSRRTAFMNTEAF
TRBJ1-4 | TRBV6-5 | ASSPPWTSEKLF
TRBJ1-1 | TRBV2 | ASRQANTEAF
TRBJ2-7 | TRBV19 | ASSSRDRVHEQY
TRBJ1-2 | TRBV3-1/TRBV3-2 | ASSLRDIPNYGYT
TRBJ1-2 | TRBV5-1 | ASSLETGRYGYT
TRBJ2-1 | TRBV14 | ASSQVQGSLPQF
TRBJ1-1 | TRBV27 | ASRGVIFGQMNTEAF
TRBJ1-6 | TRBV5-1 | ASSFGTGRDNSPLH
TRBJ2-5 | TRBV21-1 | ASSNLNRGVYGTQY
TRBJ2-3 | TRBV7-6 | ASSLGLKITSTQY
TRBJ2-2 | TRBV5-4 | ASSDATSGRIGELF
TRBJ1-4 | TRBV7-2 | ASSTTVLFNEKLF
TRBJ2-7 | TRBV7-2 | ASSLTSGGAYEQY
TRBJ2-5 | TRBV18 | ASSPGQGAQETQY
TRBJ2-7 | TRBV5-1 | ASSLTPGTGGEQY
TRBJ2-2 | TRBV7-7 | ASSIGTDNTGELF
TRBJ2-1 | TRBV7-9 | ASSDEASGNLNEQF
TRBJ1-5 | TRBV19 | ASSSRDRGGSNQPQH
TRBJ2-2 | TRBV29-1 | SVRQGADTGELF
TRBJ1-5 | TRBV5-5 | ASSSGTGPNQPQH
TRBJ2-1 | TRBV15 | ATSRGQGSFNEQF
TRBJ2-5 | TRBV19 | ASRRSVAGGQETQY
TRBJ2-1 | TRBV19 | ASSTPGPSSYNEQF
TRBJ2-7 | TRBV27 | ASSLFASGVGYEQY
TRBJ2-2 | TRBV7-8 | AIGGTGVTGELF
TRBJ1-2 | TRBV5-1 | ASSLAKQTGDGYT
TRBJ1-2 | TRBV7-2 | ASSADRGQRGYT
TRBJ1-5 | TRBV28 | ASSSGGSTQH
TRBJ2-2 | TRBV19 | ASSGGRTLNTGELF
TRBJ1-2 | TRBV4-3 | ASSRTTEHGYT
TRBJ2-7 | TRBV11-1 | ASSDGQTLGEQY
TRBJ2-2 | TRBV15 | ATSRPTGTGELF
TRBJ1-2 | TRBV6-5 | ASSRTGKDYGYT
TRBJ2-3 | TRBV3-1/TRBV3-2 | ASSRGLASTGDTQY
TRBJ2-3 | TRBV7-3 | ASSMTDTDTQY
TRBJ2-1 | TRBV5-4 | ASSVSGRSSYNEQF
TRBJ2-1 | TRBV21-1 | ASSTLRGTGGNEQF
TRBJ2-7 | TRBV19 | ASSLGDRAAYEQY
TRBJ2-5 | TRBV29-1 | SVDSGLAGLKETQY
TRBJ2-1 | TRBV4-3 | ASSQGLAGRAGYNEQF
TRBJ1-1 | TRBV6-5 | ASSLQGSGTEAF
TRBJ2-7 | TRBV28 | ASRGGGGGREQY
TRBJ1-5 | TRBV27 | ASRQTGGYGSNQPQH
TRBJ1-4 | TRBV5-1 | ASSSTTNEKLF
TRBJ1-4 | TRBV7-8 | ASSQRGGANEKLF
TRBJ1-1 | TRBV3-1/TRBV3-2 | ASSRQGNTEAF
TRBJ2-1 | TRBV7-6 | ASSLASGYNEQF
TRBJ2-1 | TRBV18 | ASSQTSGRNNEQF